The present T cell receptor beta chain was sequenced within a study of T cells in Graves' hyperthyroidism and ophthalmopathy. CDR3 size: 14 residues. Per germline, CDR1 SGHAT and CDR2 FQNNGV. V shed 6 bases and J shed 3 bases, with 12 bases lying between them. This clonotype was observed many times. Amplification of TCR beta CDR3 regions used RNA as the template. The TCR CDR3 first-round RT-PCR relied on the HTBI primer set. One entry per CDR3 protein results from TCRdb running MiXCR on the multiplex PCR reads. The sample consists of a few hundred thousand distinct CDR3 sequences, approximately 14% of them appearing once.

The chain carries TRBV11-2 and TRBJ2-1; no clear D gene. Sequencing was performed on blood. The sequence was collected from a young woman with Graves' hyperthyroidism. CDR3 in amino acids: CASSARANYNEQFF. CDR3 DNA sequence: TGTGCCAGCAGTGCCCGGGCTAACTACAATGAGCAGTTCTTC.